This TCR beta chain was sequenced in a study of CD8+CD57+ T cells in acquired aplastic anemia. Study overall: Sorted cells (CD4+ and CD8+) yielded DNA amounts that averaged approximately 3 ug. Findings and caveats of the study: The same twenty-nine CD8+ CDR3 sequences occurred in patients and in controls. Patients and controls had CD8+ Simpson's diversity values that were not significantly distinct.

Genomic DNA templated the TCR beta VDJ and CDR3 profiling. TCRdb re-called the reads with MiXCR, one entry per CDR3 protein. The sample includes 250,000 or so distinct CDR3 sequences, 40% to 50% of them seen just once. Patients chosen for sequencing had CD8+CD57+ cells that had expanded, as shown by flow cytometry. Severe acquired aplastic anemia was present in all patients. In this sample, this clonotype turned up many times. As yet, its antigen is unknown. The junction had 6 bases not matched to a gene; V was cut back by 1 base and J by 7 bases. The length of the CDR3 is 16 residues. Per germline, CDR1 LGHNA and CDR2 YSLEER.

The sequencing input was sorted CD4+, CD8+, or CD8+CD57+ T cells (not recorded which) from PBMCs. This receptor was obtained from a human donor with aplastic anemia. The chain combines TRBV4-3 with TRBJ1-4; TRBD1 matches 10 bases. The CDR3 spells CASSQAPGTGAEKLFF. The CDR3 coding sequence is TGCGCCAGCAGCCAAGCGCCCGGGACAGGGGCTGAAAAACTGTTTTTT.